Following are 25 T cell receptor beta chains from one sample sequenced in a study of blood T cell repertoires in COVID-19. TCRdb's table, derived via immunoSEQ multiplex PCR, lists solely in-frame clones and lacks some. The sample has about 250,000 clones; 83% are singletons. The sequenced sample consisted of PBMCs or T cells enriched from blood (not recorded which). Receptors originate from a woman between 35 and 50 years old who had been exposed to COVID-19.

This clone was picked up a small number of times. The CDR3 region has the DNA TGTGCCAGCAGTTACTCGGACAGGGGCACAGATACGCAGTATTTT. It codes for CASSYSDRGTDTQYF. The chain couples TRBV6-5 to TRBJ2-3; TRBD1 aligns across 8 bases. The J segment lost 1 base and the V segment lost 0 bases, leaving 0 bases of the junction unmatched. This CDR3 has 15 amino acids. CDR1 is MNHEY and CDR2 is SVGAGI in the germline V gene.

This rearrangement joins TRBV12-5 to TRBJ1-1; D unresolved. The V end was cut by 5 bases, the J end by 0 bases, with 4 bases between. The germline gives CDR1 LGHNT, CDR2 FRNRAP. The CDR3 covers 12 residues. CDR3 loop: CASGIVNTEAFF. The CDR3, as DNA: TGTGCTAGTGGTATAGTGAACACTGAAGCTTTCTTT.

This clone was counted once. The V call is TRBV2, the J call TRBJ1-1, with D tentatively TRBD1 (5 bases). Germline CDR1 reads SNHLY; CDR2 reads FYNNEI. Between the trimmed V and J ends, which lost 2 bases and 6 bases, there was a span of 34 bases. This CDR3 spans 21 amino acids. CDR3 residues: CASSEILLGQGEWAKRAEAFF. In DNA form, the CDR3 reads TGTGCCAGCAGTGAAATCCTCTTAGGACAAGGGGAATGGGCGAAAAGGGCTGAAGCTTTCTTT.

The rearrangement links TRBV28 to TRBJ1-3; 10 bases map to TRBD1. The CDR3 length is 19 residues. The V segment lost 5 bases and the J segment 0 bases; nucleotides outside the gene matches: 13. Germline assignment: CDR1 MDHEN and CDR2 SYDVKM. The CDR3 DNA is TGTGCCAGCAGTCCTGACAGGGGGCTGAAATCGTCCTCTGGAAACACCATATATTTT. Its protein is CASSPDRGLKSSSGNTIYF.

V is TRBV5-1 and J is TRBJ1-3; D gene uncertain. With 0 bases removed from V and 0 bases from J, the gap between germline ends came to 10 bases. Germline CDR1 reads SGHRS; CDR2 reads YFSETQ. The CDR3 is made up of 16 amino acids. The CDR3 sequence is CASSLAVGSSGNTIYF. The DNA of the CDR3 is TGCGCCAGCAGCTTGGCGGTAGGGAGCTCTGGAAACACCATATATTTT.

The genes are TRBV6-5 and TRBJ1-2, with D maybe TRBD1 (5 bases). The CDR3 loop spans 16 amino acids. Trimming pared 0 bases from V and 4 bases from J, leaving 15 bases between. CDR1 and CDR2 from the germline V gene are MNHEY and SVGAGI. Here the CDR3 DNA reads TGTGCCAGCAGTTACTCAACAGGCCAGCCTGGCTATGGCTACACCTTC. This sequence encodes CASSYSTGQPGYGYTF.

The V call is TRBV7-9, the J call TRBJ2-5, with 7 bases that match TRBD1. This CDR3 has 14 amino acids. V gave up 5 bases and J gave up 2 bases; unmatched junction bases: 5. The V gene's germline CDR1 is SEHNR and CDR2 FQNEAQ (reference sequence). CDR3 sequence: CASSAYRGQETQYF. In nucleotides, the CDR3 is TGTGCCAGCAGCGCCTACAGGGGTCAAGAGACCCAGTACTTC.

The CDR3 is CASSRDSWKGDYGYTF. DNA for the CDR3: TGTGCCAGTAGCCGGGACAGTTGGAAGGGCGACTATGGCTACACCTTC. This chain uses TRBV19 with TRBJ1-2; 7 bases are a match to TRBD1. CDR1 is LNHDA, CDR2 SQIVND, per germline (reference sequence). The CDR3 consists of 16 residues. The J segment lost 3 bases and the V segment lost 6 bases, leaving 13 bases of the junction unmatched. Based on the CDR3 plus reference TRBV19 and TRBJ1-2, the full variable domain is DGGITQSPKYLFRKEGQNVTLSCEQNLNHDAMYWYRQDPGQGLRLIYYSQIVNDFQKGDIAEGYSVSREKKESFPLTVTSAQKNPTAFYLCASSRDSWKGDYGYTFGSGTRLTVV.

This clone was found a few times. The genes are TRBV30 and TRBJ1-1; 7 nucleotides match TRBD1. The V gene's germline CDR1 is GTSNPN and CDR2 SVGIG (reference sequence). The CDR3 totals 13 residues. V lost 3 bases and J lost 11; bases outside the gene matches: 12. The CDR3 coding sequence is TGTGCCTGGAGGGCAACAGGGGCAGTCGGGGCTTTCTTT. It yields the protein CAWRATGAVGAFF.

This chain connects TRBV7-3 to TRBJ2-5, with D possibly matching TRBD2 (7 bases). The V and J ends lost 5 bases and 5 bases respectively, with 12 bases between them. The CDR3 runs to 13 residues. Germline V lookup: CDR1 SGHTA, CDR2 FQGTGA. CDR3 amino acids: CASSRGAWETQYF. CDR3 coding DNA: TGTGCCAGCAGCCGGGGGGCGTGGGAGACCCAGTACTTC. Together with reference TRBV7-3 and TRBJ2-5, the CDR3 gives the full variable domain: GAGVSQTPSNKVTEKGKYVELRCDPISGHTALYWYRQSLGQGPEFLIYFQGTGAADDSGLPNDRFFAVRPEGSVSTLKIQRTERGDSAVYLCASSRGAWETQYFGPGTRLLVL.

The chain links TRBV3-1 (or the pseudogene TRBV3-2) to TRBJ2-5, with D perhaps matching TRBD2 (5 bases). The CDR3 contains 14 residues. Trimming pared 3 bases from V and 5 bases from J, leaving 13 bases between. Germline V lookup: CDR1 LGHDT, CDR2 YNNKEL (reference sequence). The CDR3 spells CASSQSDAGETQYF. CDR3 in DNA: TGTGCCAGCAGCCAGTCTGACGCGGGCGAGACCCAGTACTTC.

The chain uses TRBV5-1 and TRBJ1-5; a possible D gene is TRBD1 (5 bases). V lost 0 bases, J lost 4 bases, and 38 bases lay in between. The V gene's germline CDR1 is SGHRS and CDR2 YFSETQ. There are 24 residues in the CDR3. The CDR3 here is CASSLGDSAGSPARMISSNQPQHF. CDR3 sequence (DNA): TGCGCCAGCAGCTTGGGGGACTCGGCAGGGAGTCCCGCACGAATGATTAGTTCGAATCAGCCCCAGCATTTT.

J is TRBJ2-4 and V is TRBV19; unclear D gene. The CDR3 has 14 residues. The germline gives CDR1 LNHDA, CDR2 SQIVND (reference sequence). Trimming stripped 5 bases from V and 7 bases from J, with 15 bases between. The CDR3 bases are TGTGCCAGTAGTTTAGGCCATATCGAGAACATTCAGTACTTC. This translates into CASSLGHIENIQYF.

The sample holds one count of this clone. The chain combines TRBV4-3 with TRBJ2-7, with D possibly TRBD1 on 5 matching bases. V shed 1 base and J shed 3 bases, with 7 bases lying between them. The CDR3 loop spans 13 amino acids. Germline CDR1 and CDR2: LGHNA and YSLEER. DNA of the CDR3: TGCGCCAGCAGCCAAGTTAGGGGCTACGAGCAGTACTTC. The encoded protein is CASSQVRGYEQYF.

The chain is built from TRBV9 and TRBJ1-6; maybe TRBD1 (5 bases). CDR1 and CDR2 (germline): SGDLS, YYNGEE. The ends were cut back, 5 bases at V and 7 bases at J, with 16 bases in the middle. The length of the CDR3 is 15 residues. The CDR3: CASRSGEIKNSPLHF. As DNA, the CDR3 is TGTGCCAGCAGGTCGGGGGAGATTAAGAATTCACCCCTCCACTTT.

This chain joins TRBV9 and TRBJ1-2, with a weak D call TRBD1 (6 bases). Trimming took off 4 bases at V and 4 bases at J, with 17 bases between the two ends. Per the germline V gene, CDR1 is SGDLS and CDR2 is YYNGEE. The CDR3 extends over 15 amino acids. The CDR3: CASSQGGAMAYGYTF. The CDR3 DNA follows: TGTGCCAGCAGCCAAGGGGGGGCGATGGCCTATGGCTACACCTTC.

This clone was found a few times. The DNA for the CDR3 is TGTGCCAGCAGCGGGAAAGATAGCGGGGCCTACAATGAGCAGTTCTTC. Translated, it gives CASSGKDSGAYNEQFF. The chain has TRBV11-3 and TRBJ2-1; 8 bases agree with TRBD2. Trimming took 5 bases from V and 2 from J; bases not matched to a gene: 8. Germline V CDR1 and CDR2: SGHNT, YENEEA. The CDR3 runs 16 residues.

This chain joins TRBV7-9 and TRBJ1-1; D is unclear. Germline V CDR1 and CDR2: SEHNR, FQNEAQ (reference sequence). The CDR3 is made up of 15 amino acids. Trimming took off 5 bases at V and 1 base at J, with 14 bases between the two ends. The CDR3 protein is CASSLLSTSNTEAFF. DNA for the CDR3: TGTGCCAGCAGCCTTCTGAGCACTTCGAACACTGAAGCTTTCTTT.

The chain has TRBV6-5 and TRBJ1-4, with D tentatively TRBD1 (6 bases). Trimming stripped 0 bases from V and 0 bases from J, with 8 bases between. The CDR3 covers 16 residues. Germline CDR1 and CDR2: MNHEY and SVGAGI. CDR3: CASSYSGAATNEKLFF. The CDR3, as DNA: TGTGCCAGCAGTTACTCGGGGGCCGCAACTAATGAAAAACTGTTTTTT.

The chain has TRBV13 and TRBJ2-3; TRBD2 agrees at 7 bases. CDR1 is PRHDT, CDR2 FYEKMQ, per germline (reference sequence). Losses at the gene ends were 2 bases for V and 2 bases for J; bases not matched to a gene: 13. The CDR3 has 18 amino acids. The CDR3 DNA sequence: TGTGCCAGCAGCTTAAGCCCCCACAGCGGGGTGGTCACAGATACGCAGTATTTT. Its protein is CASSLSPHSGVVTDTQYF.

The J gene is TRBJ1-1, the V gene TRBV6-5; D gene ambiguous. Per the germline V gene, CDR1 is MNHEY and CDR2 is SVGAGI. Trimming removed 6 bases from V and 1 base from J, with 9 bases in between. The CDR3 consists of 13 residues. CDR3 coding DNA: TGTGCCAGCAGGGTTGGGAGGAACACTGAAGCTTTCTTT. It yields the protein CASRVGRNTEAFF.

For the CDR3, the DNA is TGTGCCAGCAGAACGATTGACAGTAAGAACACTGAAGCTTTCTTT. It codes for CASRTIDSKNTEAFF. This chain uses TRBV6-4 with TRBJ1-1; D is possibly TRBD1 (5 bases). Trimming cost V 6 bases and J 1 base, with 15 bases left between them. In germline, CDR1 is MRHNA, CDR2 SNTAGT. The CDR3 runs to 15 residues.

V usage is TRBV7-2 and J usage is TRBJ1-5; 9 bases fit TRBD1. The CDR3 is 14 amino acids. Germline V gives CDR1 SGHTA, CDR2 FQGNSA. V shed 5 bases, J shed 5 bases, and the junction held 4 bases outside the gene matches. CDR3 coding DNA: TGTGCCAGCAGCACGGGACAGGGTGATCAGCCCCAGCATTTT. This gives the protein CASSTGQGDQPQHF.

The chain joins TRBV2 to TRBJ2-3; D might be TRBD2 (6 bases). This CDR3 is 16 amino acids long. Trimming removed 8 bases from V and 0 bases from J, with 18 bases in between. Germline CDR1 SNHLY, CDR2 FYNNEI. As DNA, the CDR3 is TGTGCCAGCTTGCGGGGCAGCTTATTTAGCACAGATACGCAGTATTTT. Protein: CASLRGSLFSTDTQYF.

The CDR3: CASSSSPVETQYF. The CDR3 DNA reads TGTGCCAGCAGCTCCTCCCCGGTGGAGACGCAGTATTTT. V usage is TRBV7-6 and J usage is TRBJ2-3; D is ambiguous. Trimming stripped 4 bases from V and 9 bases from J, with 14 bases between. In germline, CDR1 is SGHVS, CDR2 FNYEAQ. This CDR3 is 13 amino acids long.